The 10 T cell receptor beta chains below all came from one sample that was sequenced in a study of blood T cell repertoires in COVID-19. The method was immunoSEQ multiplex PCR; TCRdb's version includes in-frame clones alone and lacks a portion of them. This repertoire shows roughly 150,000 clones, 84% found once; its top ten account for around a tenth. Sequenced input: peripheral blood. These receptors came from a woman between 45 and 65 years old with acute or convalescent COVID-19.

The chain uses TRBV6-5 and TRBJ2-5; D might be TRBD1 (6 bases). Trimming left V 2 bases short and J 1 base short, with 8 bases between. Per the germline V gene, CDR1 is MNHEY and CDR2 is SVGAGI. The CDR3 is 14 amino acids. The CDR3 loop is CASSYTGPQETQYF. The CDR3 nucleotides are TGTGCCAGCAGTTACACAGGGCCCCAAGAGACCCAGTACTTC.

This sequence joins TRBV19 and TRBJ2-7; 12 bases fit TRBD2. CDR3 length: 16 amino acids. Germline V gives CDR1 LNHDA, CDR2 SQIVND (reference sequence). The V gene end was trimmed by 5 bases and the J gene end by 2 bases; junction bases not matched to a gene: 7. The CDR3 is CASSSGTSGLPYEQYF. The CDR3, as DNA: TGTGCCAGTAGTTCGGGGACTAGCGGGCTACCCTACGAGCAGTACTTC.

Many counts were recorded for this clone. This chain connects TRBV11-2 to TRBJ2-4; 9 bases match TRBD1. Germline CDR1 reads SGHAT; CDR2 reads FQNNGV. This CDR3 region has 14 residues. Trimming removed 5 bases from V and 7 bases from J; junction bases left unmatched: 6. The CDR3 DNA reads as TGTGCCAGCAGCACCGGGACAGGGAGCAACATTCAGTACTTC. It specifies CASSTGTGSNIQYF.

The chain joins TRBV20-1 to TRBJ2-5; TRBD1 might be the D (5 bases). CDR1 DFQATT and CDR2 SNEGSKA come from the germline V gene (reference sequence). This CDR3 spans 11 amino acids. V lost 4 bases, J lost 5 bases, and 8 bases lay in between. CDR3 sequence reads: CSAMKGETQYF. The CDR3 DNA reads as TGCAGTGCTATGAAGGGGGAGACCCAGTACTTC.

The gene calls are TRBV29-1 and TRBJ1-2; D uncertain. V lost 7 bases, J lost 8 bases, and 14 bases lay in between. This CDR3 spans 11 amino acids. Germline V gene sequence: CDR1 SQVTM, CDR2 ANQGSEA. The CDR3 sequence is CSAEGGVGYTF. The CDR3 nucleotides are TGCAGCGCCGAGGGTGGAGTGGGCTACACCTTC.

This clone was found once. The J gene is TRBJ2-3, the V gene TRBV20-1, with 11 bases that match TRBD2. V gave up 3 bases and J gave up 5 bases; unmatched junction bases: 7. The CDR3 has 15 amino acids. Germline V gives CDR1 DFQATT, CDR2 SNEGSKA (reference sequence). In nucleotides, the CDR3 is TGCAGTGCTAGTTATAGCGGGGGGGCTGGAGATACGCAGTATTTT. The encoded protein is CSASYSGGAGDTQYF.

V gene TRBV4-3 combines with J gene TRBJ2-7; 10 nucleotides align to TRBD2. J gave up 1 base and V 0 bases, and 12 bases lay outside the gene matches. The CDR3 runs 19 residues. From germline, CDR1 is LGHNA and CDR2 YSLEER. CDR3 protein: CASSQDTLAGGILSYEQYF. Here the CDR3 DNA reads TGCGCCAGCAGCCAAGACACTTTAGCGGGAGGAATCCTTTCCTACGAGCAGTACTTC.

The chain couples TRBV7-9 to TRBJ1-2; 7 nucleotides agree with TRBD1. V gave up 5 bases and J gave up 4 bases; unmatched junction bases: 4. This CDR3 comprises 13 residues. Germline assignment: CDR1 SEHNR and CDR2 FQNEAQ (reference sequence). The CDR3 DNA reads as TGTGCCAGCAGCATAAGGACAGGCTATGGCTACACCTTC. Protein product: CASSIRTGYGYTF.

This clone appeared once. This chain uses TRBV29-1 with TRBJ1-1; unclear D gene. The CDR3 is 13 residues long. Trimming took off 2 bases at V and 3 bases at J, with 10 bases between the two ends. The germline gives CDR1 SQVTM, CDR2 ANQGSEA. CDR3 residues: CSVEWLMDTEAFF. In DNA form, the CDR3 reads TGCAGCGTTGAATGGCTTATGGACACTGAAGCTTTCTTT.

Note on this clone: This may be a read error, as it is one base from a much larger clone. The rearrangement joins TRBV7-7 to TRBJ2-1; 11 bases map to TRBD2. The germline V gene has CDR1 SSHAT and CDR2 FNYEAQ (reference sequence). Trimming took 3 bases from V and 2 from J; bases not matched to a gene: 0. This CDR3 comprises 15 residues. This CDR3 is CASSLGLAAYNEQFF. The DNA for the CDR3 is TGTGCCAGCAGCTTGGGACTAGCGGCCTACAATGAGCAGTTCTTC.